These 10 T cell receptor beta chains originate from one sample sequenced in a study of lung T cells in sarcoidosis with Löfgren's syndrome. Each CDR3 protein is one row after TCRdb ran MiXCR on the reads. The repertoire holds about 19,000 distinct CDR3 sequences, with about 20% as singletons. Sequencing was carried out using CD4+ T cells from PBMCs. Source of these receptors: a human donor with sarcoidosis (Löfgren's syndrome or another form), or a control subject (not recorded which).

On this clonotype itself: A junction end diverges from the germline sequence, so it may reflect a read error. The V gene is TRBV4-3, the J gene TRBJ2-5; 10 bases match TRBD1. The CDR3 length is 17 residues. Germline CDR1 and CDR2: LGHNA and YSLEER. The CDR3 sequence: CAGSYGQSPGQGETQYF. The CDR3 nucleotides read TGCGCCGGCAGCTATGGGCAGAGTCCGGGACAGGGGGAGACCCAGTACTTC.

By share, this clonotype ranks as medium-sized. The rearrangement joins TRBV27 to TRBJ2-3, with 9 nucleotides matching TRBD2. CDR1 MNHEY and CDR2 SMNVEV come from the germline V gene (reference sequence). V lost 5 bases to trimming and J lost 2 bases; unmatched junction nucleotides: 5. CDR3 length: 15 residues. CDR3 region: CASSRLAGPTDTQYF. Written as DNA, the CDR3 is TGTGCCAGCAGTCGGCTAGCGGGACCCACAGATACGCAGTATTTT.

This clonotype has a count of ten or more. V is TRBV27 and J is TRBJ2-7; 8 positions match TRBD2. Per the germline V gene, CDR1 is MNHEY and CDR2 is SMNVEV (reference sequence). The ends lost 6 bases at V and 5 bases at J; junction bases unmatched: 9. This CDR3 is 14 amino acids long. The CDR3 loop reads CASRRLAGADEQYF. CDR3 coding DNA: TGTGCCAGCAGAAGGCTAGCGGGTGCCGACGAGCAGTACTTC.

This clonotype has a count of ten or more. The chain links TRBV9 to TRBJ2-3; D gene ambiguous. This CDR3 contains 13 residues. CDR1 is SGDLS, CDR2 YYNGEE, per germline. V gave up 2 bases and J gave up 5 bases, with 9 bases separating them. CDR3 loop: CASSVRMGDTQYF. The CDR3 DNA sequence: TGTGCCAGCAGCGTCCGGATGGGAGATACGCAGTATTTT.

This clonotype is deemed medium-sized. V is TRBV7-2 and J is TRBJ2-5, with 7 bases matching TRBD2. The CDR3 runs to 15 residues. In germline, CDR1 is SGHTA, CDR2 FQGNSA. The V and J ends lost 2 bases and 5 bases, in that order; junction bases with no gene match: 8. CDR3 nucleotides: TGTGCCAGCAGCTTATTCAGCGGGGCGCGTGAGACCCAGTACTTC. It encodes CASSLFSGARETQYF.

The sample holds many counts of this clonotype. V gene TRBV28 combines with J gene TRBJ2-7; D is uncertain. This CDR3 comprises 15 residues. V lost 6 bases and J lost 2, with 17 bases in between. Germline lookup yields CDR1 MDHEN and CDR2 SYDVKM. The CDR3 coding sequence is TGTGCCAGCAGCCGCCCGCAAGGATTAACCTACGAGCAGTACTTC. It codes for CASSRPQGLTYEQYF. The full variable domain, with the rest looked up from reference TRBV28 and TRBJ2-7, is DVKVTQSSRYLVKRTGEKVFLECVQDMDHENMFWYRQDPGLGLRLIYFSYDVKMKEKGDIPEGYSVSREKKERFSLILESASTNQTSMYLCASSRPQGLTYEQYFGPGTRLTVT.

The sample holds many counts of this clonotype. CDR3 coding DNA: TGTGCCAGCAGTTTAGGGGCAGGGAATCAGCCCCAGCATTTT. This codes for CASSLGAGNQPQHF. The genes are TRBV12-3 or TRBV12-4 and TRBJ1-5; D is perhaps TRBD1 (5 bases). V lost 1 base and J 4 bases, leaving 8 bases between the germline ends. This CDR3 contains 14 residues.

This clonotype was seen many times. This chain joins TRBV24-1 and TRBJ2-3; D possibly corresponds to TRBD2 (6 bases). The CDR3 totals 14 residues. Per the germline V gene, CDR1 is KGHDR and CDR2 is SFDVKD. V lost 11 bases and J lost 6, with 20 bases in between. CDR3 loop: CAIEVTGAWDTQYF. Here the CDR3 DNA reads TGTGCCATCGAAGTAACGGGAGCGTGGGATACGCAGTATTTT.

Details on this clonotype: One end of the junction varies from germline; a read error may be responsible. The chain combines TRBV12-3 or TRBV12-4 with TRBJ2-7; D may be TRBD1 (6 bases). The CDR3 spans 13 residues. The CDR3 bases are TGTGCCAGCAGTTTGATGGGGGCATACGAGCGGTACTTC. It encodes CASSLMGAYERYF.

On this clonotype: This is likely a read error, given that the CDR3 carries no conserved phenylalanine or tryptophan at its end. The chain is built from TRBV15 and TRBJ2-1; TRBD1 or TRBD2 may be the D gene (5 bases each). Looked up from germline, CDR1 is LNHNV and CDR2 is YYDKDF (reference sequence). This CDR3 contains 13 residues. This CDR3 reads CATIREGRNEQFL. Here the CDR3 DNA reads TGTGCCACCATCAGAGAGGGGCGAAATGAGCAGTTCCTC.